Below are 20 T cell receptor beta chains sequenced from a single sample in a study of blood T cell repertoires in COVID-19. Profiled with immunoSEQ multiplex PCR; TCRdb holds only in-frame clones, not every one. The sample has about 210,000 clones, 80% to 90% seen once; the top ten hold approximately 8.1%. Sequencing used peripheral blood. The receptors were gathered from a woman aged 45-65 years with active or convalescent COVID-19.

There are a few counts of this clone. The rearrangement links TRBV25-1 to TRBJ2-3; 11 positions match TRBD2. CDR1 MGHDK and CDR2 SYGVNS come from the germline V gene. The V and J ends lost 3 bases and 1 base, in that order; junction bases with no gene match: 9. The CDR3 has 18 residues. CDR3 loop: CASSDLGASGGRTDTQYF. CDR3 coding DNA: TGTGCCAGCAGTGATCTCGGCGCTAGCGGGGGGCGCACAGATACGCAGTATTTT.

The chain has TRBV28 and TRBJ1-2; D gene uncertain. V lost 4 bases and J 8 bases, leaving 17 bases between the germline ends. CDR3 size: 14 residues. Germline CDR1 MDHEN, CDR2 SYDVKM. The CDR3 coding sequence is TGTGCCAGCAGTTCAACCAGTGAGGCGCGAGGCTACACCTTC. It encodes CASSSTSEARGYTF.

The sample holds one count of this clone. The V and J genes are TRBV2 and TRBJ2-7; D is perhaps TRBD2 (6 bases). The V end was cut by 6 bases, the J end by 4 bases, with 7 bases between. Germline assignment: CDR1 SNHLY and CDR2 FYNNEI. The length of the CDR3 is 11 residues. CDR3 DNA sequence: TGTGCCAGCAGGGAGGGGTACGAGCAGTACGTC. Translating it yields CASREGYEQYV.

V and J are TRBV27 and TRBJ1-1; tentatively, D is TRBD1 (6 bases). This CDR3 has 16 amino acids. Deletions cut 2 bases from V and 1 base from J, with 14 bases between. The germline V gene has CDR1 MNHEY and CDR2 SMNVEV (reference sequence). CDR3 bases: TGTGCCAGCAGTTTAAGAGGCGCGGGGGCGAACACTGAAGCTTTCTTT. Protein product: CASSLRGAGANTEAFF.

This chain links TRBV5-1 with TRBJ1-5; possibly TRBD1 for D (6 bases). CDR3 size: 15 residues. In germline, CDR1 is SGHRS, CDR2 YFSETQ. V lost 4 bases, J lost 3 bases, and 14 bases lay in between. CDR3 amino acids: CASSPSGGHNQPQHF. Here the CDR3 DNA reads TGCGCCAGCAGCCCCTCGGGGGGGCACAATCAGCCCCAGCATTTT.

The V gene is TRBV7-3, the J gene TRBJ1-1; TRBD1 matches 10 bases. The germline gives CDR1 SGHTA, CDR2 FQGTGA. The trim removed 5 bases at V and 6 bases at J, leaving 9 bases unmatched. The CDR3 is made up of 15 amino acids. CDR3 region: CASSPRTGGSAEAFF. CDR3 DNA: TGTGCCAGCAGCCCAAGGACAGGGGGAAGCGCTGAAGCTTTCTTT.

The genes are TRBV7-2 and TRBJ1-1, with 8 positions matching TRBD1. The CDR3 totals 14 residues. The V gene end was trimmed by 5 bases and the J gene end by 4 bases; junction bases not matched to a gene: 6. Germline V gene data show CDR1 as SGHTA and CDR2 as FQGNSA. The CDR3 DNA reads TGTGCCAGCAGCCCACACAGGGGGGGCACTGAAGCTTTCTTT. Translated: CASSPHRGGTEAFF.

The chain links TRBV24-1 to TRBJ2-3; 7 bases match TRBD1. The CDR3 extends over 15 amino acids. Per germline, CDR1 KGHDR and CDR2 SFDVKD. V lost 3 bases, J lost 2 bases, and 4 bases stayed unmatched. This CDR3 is CATSDKGTVTDTQYF. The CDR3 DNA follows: TGTGCCACCAGTGATAAAGGGACAGTCACAGATACGCAGTATTTT.

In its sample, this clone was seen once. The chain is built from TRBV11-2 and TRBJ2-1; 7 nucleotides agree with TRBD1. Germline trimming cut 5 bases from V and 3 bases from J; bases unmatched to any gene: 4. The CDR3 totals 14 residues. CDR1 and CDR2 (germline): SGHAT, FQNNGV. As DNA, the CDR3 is TGTGCCAGCAGCCGGGACAGACGCTACAATGAGCAGTTCTTC. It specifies CASSRDRRYNEQFF.

CDR3 residues: CASSSITSGGRDTQYF. CDR3 bases: TGTGCCAGCAGTTCTATTACTAGCGGCGGTAGAGATACGCAGTATTTT. The rearrangement links TRBV27 to TRBJ2-3; 8 positions match TRBD2. V lost 4 bases, J lost 5 bases, and 11 bases stayed unmatched. CDR1 and CDR2 (germline): MNHEY, SMNVEV (reference sequence). The CDR3 contains 16 residues.

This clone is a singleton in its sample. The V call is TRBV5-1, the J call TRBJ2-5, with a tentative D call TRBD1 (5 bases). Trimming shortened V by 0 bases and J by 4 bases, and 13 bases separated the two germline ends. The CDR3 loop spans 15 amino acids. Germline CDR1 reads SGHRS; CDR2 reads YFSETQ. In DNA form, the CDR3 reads TGCGCCAGCAGCTTGGAGAGTCCAGGGCGAGAGACCCAGTACTTC. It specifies CASSLESPGRETQYF.

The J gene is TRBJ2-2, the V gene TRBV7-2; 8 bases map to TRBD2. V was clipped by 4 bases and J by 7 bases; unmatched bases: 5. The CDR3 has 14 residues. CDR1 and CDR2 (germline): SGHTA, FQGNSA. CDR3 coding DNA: TGTGCCAGCAGCTCCGGGGGGGCCGGCGGGGAGCTGTTTTTT. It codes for CASSSGGAGGELFF.

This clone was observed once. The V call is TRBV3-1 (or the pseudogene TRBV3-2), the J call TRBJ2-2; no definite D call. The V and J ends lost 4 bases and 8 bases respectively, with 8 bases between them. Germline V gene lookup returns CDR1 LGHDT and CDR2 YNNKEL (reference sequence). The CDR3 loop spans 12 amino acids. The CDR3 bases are TGTGCCAGCAGCCTACAGAAGGGGGAGCTGTTTTTT. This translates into CASSLQKGELFF.

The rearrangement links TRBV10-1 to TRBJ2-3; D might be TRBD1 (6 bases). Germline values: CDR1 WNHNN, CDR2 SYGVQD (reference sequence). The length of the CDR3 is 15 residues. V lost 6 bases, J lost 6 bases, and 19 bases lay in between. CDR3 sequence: CASRPDSGGLDTQYF. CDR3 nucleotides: TGCGCCAGCAGGCCGGACTCTGGGGGCCTTGATACGCAGTATTTT.

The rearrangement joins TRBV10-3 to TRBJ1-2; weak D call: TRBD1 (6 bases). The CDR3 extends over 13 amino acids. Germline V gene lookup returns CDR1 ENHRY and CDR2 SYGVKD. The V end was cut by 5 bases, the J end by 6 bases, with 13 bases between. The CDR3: CAISLGTTDGYTF. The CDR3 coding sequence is TGTGCCATCAGTCTGGGGACAACCGATGGCTACACCTTC.

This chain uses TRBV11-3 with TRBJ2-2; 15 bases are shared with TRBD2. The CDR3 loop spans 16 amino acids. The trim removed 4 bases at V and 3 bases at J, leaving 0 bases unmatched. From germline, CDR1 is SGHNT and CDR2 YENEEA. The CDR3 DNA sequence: TGTGCCAGCAGCTGGACTAGCGGGAGGGACACCGGGGAGCTGTTTTTT. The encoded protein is CASSWTSGRDTGELFF.

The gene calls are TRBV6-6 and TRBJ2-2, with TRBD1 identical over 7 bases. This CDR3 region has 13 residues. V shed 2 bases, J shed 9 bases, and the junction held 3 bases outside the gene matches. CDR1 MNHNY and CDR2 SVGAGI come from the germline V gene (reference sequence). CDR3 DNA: TGTGCCAGCAGTTACCAGGGACAGCGGGAGCTGTTTTTT. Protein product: CASSYQGQRELFF.

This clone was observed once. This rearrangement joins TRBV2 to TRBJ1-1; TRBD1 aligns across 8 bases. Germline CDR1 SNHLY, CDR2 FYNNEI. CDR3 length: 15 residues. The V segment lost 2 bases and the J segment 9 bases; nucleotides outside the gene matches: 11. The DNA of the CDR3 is TGTGCCAGCAGTGAAACGGGACAGGTTAGGGTGAAAGCTTTCTTT. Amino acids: CASSETGQVRVKAFF.

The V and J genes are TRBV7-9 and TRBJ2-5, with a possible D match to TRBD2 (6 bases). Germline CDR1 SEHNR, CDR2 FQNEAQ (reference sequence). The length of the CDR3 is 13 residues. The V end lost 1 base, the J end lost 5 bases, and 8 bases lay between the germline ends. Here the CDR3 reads CASSLGAGETQYF. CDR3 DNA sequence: TGTGCCAGCAGCTTAGGCGCGGGGGAGACCCAGTACTTC.

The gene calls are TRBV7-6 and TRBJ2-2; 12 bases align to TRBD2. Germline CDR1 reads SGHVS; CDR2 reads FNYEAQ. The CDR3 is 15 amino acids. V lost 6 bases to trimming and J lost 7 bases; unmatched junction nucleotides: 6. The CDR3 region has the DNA TGTGCCAGCAGAAGACTAGCGGGAGATCACGGGGAGCTGTTTTTT. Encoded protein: CASRRLAGDHGELFF.